What follows is one T cell receptor (beta chain) and its context. Its target is unknown. TCRdb reprocessed the reads with MiXCR, giving one entry per CDR3 protein. The repertoire holds roughly 230,000 distinct CDR3 sequences, over 20% seen once, with roughly 18% in the top ten. This specimen belongs to a study of T cell repertoires in cytomegalovirus infection. Overall study results and limits: CMV carriers having the relevant HLA were flagged by cumulative public TCR beta family frequency.

This CDR3 region has 13 residues. V was pared by 8 bases and J by 1 base, with 5 bases of the junction left unmatched. Germline V gene lookup returns CDR1 SGHTA and CDR2 FQGNSA. The material sequenced was CD8+ T cells from PBMCs. This TCR was sampled from a human donor in good health (CMV status not recorded). Some clones in this sample may be carry-over from other donors' samples. The V call is TRBV7-2, the J call TRBJ2-7; 7 bases match TRBD1. CDR3 nucleotide sequence: TGTGCCAGCCGTCAGGGGGTATCCTACGAGCAGTACTTC. Translation: CASRQGVSYEQYF.